This TCR beta chain was sequenced during a study of regulatory T cells in long-lasting Graves disease. The CDR3 sequence is 15 residues long. Germline CDR1 is SEHNR and CDR2 is FQNEAQ (reference sequence). J was trimmed by 6 bases and V by 7 bases; bases with no gene match: 9. Noted time point: newly diagnosed GD, antithyroid drugs for less than 3 months. TCR sequences were obtained from RNA taken from PBMCs. The TCR beta library used iRepertoire HTBI primers with Arm-PCR amplification of CDR3. One entry per CDR3 protein results from TCRdb running MiXCR on the multiplex PCR reads. The sample yields about 460,000 distinct CDR3 sequences, 13% to 15% seen once. This clonotype was recorded a few times. The data were also submitted as part of a second study, on T cells in Graves' hyperthyroidism and ophthalmopathy. That study adds: Not enrolled were patients with uncontrolled infection, other autoimmune disease, pregnancy or lactation. During a first-round RT-PCR of the TCR CDR3, the HTBI primer set was used. Blood also contained most expanded thyroid clonotypes above 0.001.

V and J are TRBV7-9 and TRBJ2-2; 9 bases map to TRBD2. This clonotype was obtained from a woman aged 50 to 60 with Graves disease. The sequenced sample was peripheral blood mononuclear cells (PBMCs), obtained at new diagnosis, from a patient treated with antithyroid drugs. CDR3 sequence reads: CASNQAGGFSGELFF. CDR3 DNA: TGTGCCAGCAACCAAGCGGGAGGATTCTCCGGGGAGCTGTTTTTT.